These 25 T cell receptor beta chains were all obtained from the same sample, sequenced in a study of tumor-infiltrating lymphocytes in oesophageal squamous cell carcinoma. TCRdb re-analysed the PCR reads in MiXCR, keeping a single row per CDR3 protein. The sample has over 20,000 distinct CDR3 sequences; 30% to 35% are singletons. Sequenced sample: esophageal tumor tissue. These receptors were taken from a female donor with esophageal squamous cell carcinoma.

V gene TRBV7-3 combines with J gene TRBJ2-5; maybe TRBD1 (6 bases). Matching the DNA end better, TRBJ1-2 makes the J call doubtful. The V gene's germline CDR1 is SGHTA and CDR2 FQGTGA. The CDR3 is 15 residues long. The DNA for the CDR3 is TGTGCCAGCAGCTCTCAAGGGGGGCAAGTCTATGGCTACACCTTC. It specifies CASSSQGGQVYGYTF.

Ten or more counts support this clonotype. No conserved phenylalanine or tryptophan is present at the end of the CDR3, so a read error is the likely explanation. The limits of the CDR3 on the DNA are not certain, so only TCRdb's listed CDR3 is given. The genes are TRBV7-2 and TRBJ2-1; no check of the table's D call, TRBD2, against the DNA was made. The CDR3 spans 16 amino acids, including both terminal residues. Germline assignment: CDR1 SGHTA and CDR2 FQGNSA. The CDR3 sequence: CASSLAISAEGYTFGS.

The chain is built from TRBV12-3 or TRBV12-4 and TRBJ2-4, with D possibly TRBD1 on 6 matching bases. The J call may be faulty, since TRBJ2-7 better matches the DNA end. This CDR3 is built from 12 residues. CDR3 residues: CASSRTVLEQYF. For the CDR3, the DNA is TGTGCCAGCAGCCGGACAGTACTCGAGCAGTACTTC.

This clonotype is medium-sized by share. The V call is TRBV7-8, the J call TRBJ2-1, with D perhaps TRBD1 (6 bases). V lost 2 bases and J 1 base, leaving 15 bases between the germline ends. The CDR3 is 17 residues long. From germline, CDR1 is SGHVS and CDR2 FQNEAQ. The DNA of the CDR3 is TGTGCCAGCAGCTTAAACAGGGTCCCGGTGTCCTACAATGAGCAGTTCTTC. As protein: CASSLNRVPVSYNEQFF.

By share, this clonotype counts as medium-sized (0.01 to 0.1%). This chain joins TRBV11-2 and TRBJ2-5; possible D gene TRBD2, 6 bases. Germline CDR1 SGHAT, CDR2 FQNNGV. V was cut by 1 base and J by 6 bases, with 12 bases left in between. This CDR3 region has 14 residues. CDR3 amino acids: CASSLAGVSKTQYF. The CDR3 coding sequence is TGTGCCAGCAGCTTAGCGGGAGTGAGTAAGACCCAGTACTTC.

There are many counts of this clonotype. The chain joins TRBV28 to TRBJ2-2, with 9 bases aligning to TRBD1. Trimming cost V 9 bases and J 4 bases; bases outside gene matches: 9. CDR1 and CDR2 from the germline V gene are MDHEN and SYDVKM. This CDR3 is 15 amino acids long. The CDR3, as DNA: TGTGCCAGTAGTCCTCGGACAGGGGTCACCGGGGAGCTGTTTTTT. Translating gives CASSPRTGVTGELFF.

Worth noting for this clonotype: The CDR3 carries no conserved terminal phenylalanine or tryptophan, so it likely arises from a read error. Because the CDR3's place on the DNA is in doubt, the DNA is left out and the CDR3 is given as listed by TCRdb. This chain joins TRBV7-3 and TRBJ2-1; the listed D gene, TRBD1, was not tested against the DNA. The CDR3 sequence runs 14 residues, both termini included. Germline-derived CDR1 and CDR2 are SGHTA and FQGTGA. The chain's CDR3 is CASSLGDNEQFFGA.

The sample holds a few counts of this clonotype. V is TRBV18 and J is TRBJ1-4; D call uncertain. V lost 4 bases, J lost 8 bases, and 11 bases lay in between. This CDR3 has 13 residues. Germline V gives CDR1 KGHSH, CDR2 LQKENI. Here the CDR3 DNA reads TGTGCCAGCTCACGGGGTGTGACGGAAAAACTGTTTTTT. Translated: CASSRGVTEKLFF.

The chain uses TRBV7-8 and TRBJ2-1; D is unclear. The DNA end favors TRBJ2-7, so the J call may be wrong. Germline V CDR1 and CDR2: SGHVS, FQNEAQ. This CDR3 is built from 12 residues. The chain's CDR3 is CASSLGTNEQYF. Here the CDR3 DNA reads TGTGCCAGCAGCTTAGGCACCAATGAGCAGTACTTC.

About this clonotype itself: Mismatch with germline at one junction end may stem from a read error. The gene calls are TRBV5-6 and TRBJ2-4; no clear D. There are 13 residues in the CDR3. Germline CDR1 reads SGHDT; CDR2 reads YYEEEE. CDR3 coding DNA: TGTGCCAGCCAGAGCTCCTGTAATTCACCCCTCCACTTC. It translates to CASQSSCNSPLHF.

Turning to this clonotype: At one end, the junction sequence differs from germline, possibly due to a read error. This chain uses TRBV7-6 with TRBJ1-1; unclear D gene. This CDR3 has 15 amino acids. Germline V gene sequence: CDR1 SGHVS, CDR2 FNYEAQ. The CDR3 coding sequence is TGTGCTAGCAGCTCCCGCGGTAGTTCACCCGAGACCCAGTACTTT. Its protein product is CASSSRGSSPETQYF.

This clonotype appeared many times. The chain uses TRBV28 and TRBJ1-6; D gene ambiguous. This CDR3 region has 16 residues. The V gene's germline CDR1 is MDHEN and CDR2 SYDVKM. The ends were cut back, 1 base at V and 10 bases at J, with 17 bases in the middle. The CDR3 DNA sequence: TGTGCCAGCAGTTTATTAGCGGGAGATCCTAGATCACCCCTCCACTTT. Amino acids: CASSLLAGDPRSPLHF.

This clonotype appeared a few times. The gene calls are TRBV7-2 and TRBJ2-5; the match to TRBD2 covers 12 bases. CDR1 SGHTA and CDR2 FQGNSA come from the germline V gene. Unmatched junction bases numbered 13, after V lost 3 bases and J lost 11 bases. CDR3 length equals 16 residues. CDR3 region: CASSLALAGGQDTQYF. CDR3 coding DNA: TGTGCCAGCAGCTTGGCGCTAGCGGGAGGGCAAGATACGCAGTACTTC.

This chain joins TRBV28 and TRBJ1-1; D possibly corresponds to TRBD1 (6 bases). CDR1 MDHEN and CDR2 SYDVKM come from the germline V gene. V was shortened by 1 base and J by 4 bases, with 19 bases between the two germline ends. There are 17 residues in the CDR3. The CDR3 protein is CASSLFPQGSGSTEAFF. DNA of the CDR3: TGTGCCAGCAGTTTATTCCCCCAGGGGTCGGGGAGCACTGAAGCTTTCTTT.

This clonotype appeared many times. The chain has TRBV12-3 or TRBV12-4 and TRBJ1-3; D uncertain. The V gene lost 7 bases and the J gene lost 1 base, with 11 bases spanning the gap. This CDR3 is 14 amino acids long. CDR3 DNA sequence: TGTGCCAGCAATCGGGCGGGTTCTGGAAACACCATATATTTT. This codes for CASNRAGSGNTIYF.

J is TRBJ2-6 and V is TRBV20-1; 7 nucleotides agree with TRBD1. After removal of 6 bases from V and 0 bases from J, the junction contained 11 bases not matched to a gene. Germline-derived CDR1 and CDR2 are DFQATT and SNEGSKA (reference sequence). The CDR3 extends over 17 amino acids. As DNA, the CDR3 is TGCAGTGCCAGGGGACAGCTTACCACCTCTGGGGCCAACGTCCTGACTTTC. It translates to CSARGQLTTSGANVLTF.

This clonotype was seen a few times. The rearrangement links TRBV7-6 to TRBJ2-5; unclear D gene. The V gene lost 2 bases and the J gene lost 2 bases, with 9 bases spanning the gap. Germline CDR1 SGHVS, CDR2 FNYEAQ. The CDR3 has 14 residues. Here the CDR3 reads CASSLSLGQETQYF. The CDR3 bases are TGTGCCAGCAGCTTAAGTTTGGGGCAAGAGACCCAGTACTTC.

Details on this clonotype: One end of the junction does not line up with germline, which may come from a read error. The rearrangement joins TRBV18 to TRBJ1-2; tentative D call: TRBD1 (6 bases). The CDR3 spans 14 residues. The germline gives CDR1 KGHSH, CDR2 LQKENI. The CDR3 DNA is TGTGCCAGCTCGCCCCGCCGGGGGGGCTACGAGAAGTACTTC. Translating gives CASSPRRGGYEKYF.

This clonotype was observed many times. J is TRBJ1-5 and V is TRBV6-1; 7 nucleotides align to TRBD1. V dropped 1 base and J dropped 4; count of bases not matched to a gene: 4. Germline CDR1 MNHNS, CDR2 SASEGT. CDR3 length: 15 residues. CDR3: CASSEEGARNQPQHF. The CDR3 nucleotides are TGTGCCAGCAGTGAAGAGGGGGCAAGGAATCAGCCCCAGCATTTT.

This clonotype was observed a few times. The V gene is TRBV12-3 or TRBV12-4, the J gene TRBJ2-5; 9 bases are a match to TRBD2. The J call may be faulty, since TRBJ2-7 better matches the DNA end. The CDR3 runs to 15 residues. The CDR3 is CASSLASGRSNEQYF. The CDR3 bases are TGTGCCAGCAGTTTAGCTAGCGGGAGAAGCAACGAGCAGTACTTC.

By frequency in the sample, this clonotype is medium-sized. This chain links TRBV6-1 with TRBJ1-6; D remains unclear. The V gene lost 7 bases and the J gene lost 8 bases, with 18 bases spanning the gap. This CDR3 region has 15 residues. CDR1 is MNHNS and CDR2 is SASEGT in the germline V gene. This chain's CDR3 is CASTLEGGEHSPLHF. DNA of the CDR3: TGTGCCAGCACCCTAGAGGGTGGCGAGCATTCACCCCTCCACTTT.

This clonotype was picked up many times. J is TRBJ1-1 and V is TRBV25-1; no clear D. The CDR3 extends over 13 amino acids. From germline, CDR1 is MGHDK and CDR2 SYGVNS. The ends were cut back, 8 bases at V and 1 base at J, with 11 bases in the middle. CDR3 coding DNA: TGTGCCAGCCACGGACCCCCGAACACTGAAGCTTTCTTT. Encoded protein: CASHGPPNTEAFF.

The chain links TRBV7-3 to TRBJ2-3, with 9 bases aligning to TRBD2. The CDR3 extends over 14 amino acids. Germline trimming cut 2 bases from V and 10 bases from J; bases unmatched to any gene: 7. Germline CDR1 is SGHTA and CDR2 is FQGTGA. Here the CDR3 reads CASSLGGGRGAQYF. The DNA for the CDR3 is TGTGCCAGCAGCTTAGGAGGCGGGAGGGGTGCGCAGTATTTT.

In this sample, this clonotype turned up a few times. V usage is TRBV15 and J usage is TRBJ1-4, with unresolved D. Germline loops: CDR1 LNHNV, CDR2 YYDKDF (reference sequence). The CDR3 is 15 residues long. Trimming pared 0 bases from V and 7 bases from J, leaving 12 bases between. In nucleotides, the CDR3 is TGTGCCACCAGCAGAGATGGGCGGGAGACTGAAAAACTGTTTTTT. Translation: CATSRDGRETEKLFF. Full variable domain (rest looked up from reference TRBV15 and TRBJ1-4): DAMVIQNPRYQVTQFGKPVTLSCSQTLNHNVMYWYQQKSSQAPKLLFHYYDKDFNNEADTPDNFQSRRPNTSFCFLDIRSPGLGDTAMYLCATSRDGRETEKLFFGSGTQLSVL.

This clonotype was picked up a small number of times. This chain joins TRBV28 and TRBJ2-6; unclear D gene. This CDR3 comprises 15 residues. The germline V gene encodes CDR1 MDHEN and CDR2 SYDVKM. The ends were cut back, 6 bases at V and 2 bases at J, with 11 bases in the middle. Here the CDR3 DNA reads TGTGCCAGCAGCCCAGGTTCTGCTGGGGCCAACGTCCTGACTTTC. This encodes CASSPGSAGANVLTF. Full variable domain (rest looked up from reference TRBV28 and TRBJ2-6): DVKVTQSSRYLVKRTGEKVFLECVQDMDHENMFWYRQDPGLGLRLIYFSYDVKMKEKGDIPEGYSVSREKKERFSLILESASTNQTSMYLCASSPGSAGANVLTFGAGSRLTVL.